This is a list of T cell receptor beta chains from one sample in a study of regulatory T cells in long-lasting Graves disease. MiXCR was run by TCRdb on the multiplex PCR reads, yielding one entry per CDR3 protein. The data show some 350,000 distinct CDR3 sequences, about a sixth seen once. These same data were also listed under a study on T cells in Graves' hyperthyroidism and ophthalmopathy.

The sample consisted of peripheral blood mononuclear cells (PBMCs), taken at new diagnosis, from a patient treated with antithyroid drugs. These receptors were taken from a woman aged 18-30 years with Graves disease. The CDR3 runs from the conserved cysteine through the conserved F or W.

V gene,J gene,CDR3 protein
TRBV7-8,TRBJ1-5,CASSPRLGQGHNQPQHF
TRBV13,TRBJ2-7,CASSFRGSYEQCF
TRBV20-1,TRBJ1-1,CSARGTNTEAFF
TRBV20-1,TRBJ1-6,CSARDGLRDRVNSPLHF
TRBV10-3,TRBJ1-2,CAISGAEYGYTF
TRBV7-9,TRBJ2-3,CASSSNRGPTDTQYF
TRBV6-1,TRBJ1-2,CASSELSQRGYTF
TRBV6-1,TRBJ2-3,CASMSTFSADTQYF
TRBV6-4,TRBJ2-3,CATRAGGDTDTQYF
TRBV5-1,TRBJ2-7,CASSLDWDRGEYEQYF